The rows below give T cell receptor beta chains drawn from one sample of a study of shared clonotypes between healthy human individuals. The repertoire was sequenced with immunoSEQ multiplex PCR; TCRdb's copy has only in-frame clones and lacks some. The sample shows about 1 million clones, approximately 68% of them seen only once. Sequencing was done on a sample of memory CD4+ T cells sorted from blood. These receptors were obtained from a man aged 18 to 29 in good health. Each CDR3 is given with its conserved first and last residue. The D gene is left open where the match is weak. Clone size is not always given. Where it is, it says once, few, many or a class for expanded clones.

d_gene	j_gene	abundance	v_gene	CDR3nt	CDR3aa
NA	TRBJ1-1	NA	TRBV5-1	TGCGCCAGCAGTACTGACGGAAACACTGAAGCTTTCTTT	CASSTDGNTEAFF
TRBD1	TRBJ2-5	few	TRBV7-9	TGTGCCAGCAGTTTTACAGGGGGCGGTGAAGAGACCCAGTACTTC	CASSFTGGGEETQYF
NA	TRBJ2-2	NA	TRBV11-2	TGTGCCAGCAGCTTAGCCAGCACCGGGGAGCTGTTTTTT	CASSLASTGELFF
NA	TRBJ2-4	NA	TRBV5-6	TGTGCCAGCAGCTTTAGGTTAGGGGAAAACATTCAGTACTTC	CASSFRLGENIQYF
TRBD2	TRBJ2-7	few	TRBV5-1	TGCGCCAGCAGCCCCCGGGTTGCGGGAGGGAGCTCCTACGAGCAGTACTTC	CASSPRVAGGSSYEQYF
NA	TRBJ1-1	many	TRBV7-9	TGTGCCAGCAGCTTGGACATGAACACTGAAGCTTTCTTT	CASSLDMNTEAFF
NA	TRBJ2-1	NA	TRBV10-1	TGCGCCAGCAGTTTCGGATTTACCTCCAATGAGCAGTTCTTC	CASSFGFTSNEQFF
NA	TRBJ2-7	NA	TRBV10-3	TGTGCCATCAGTGAGTCGACAGGAAGCTACGAGCAGTACTTC	CAISESTGSYEQYF
TRBD1	TRBJ1-2	NA	TRBV9	TGTGCCAGCAGCGTAGGAGGACAGGGATCCTATGGCTACACCTTC	CASSVGGQGSYGYTF
TRBD1	TRBJ2-1	NA	TRBV11-2	TGTGCCAGCAGCTCCCCTCGGGGACAGAGCAACAATGAGCAGTTCTTC	CASSSPRGQSNNEQFF
NA	TRBJ2-7	once	TRBV18	TGTGCCAGCTCACCCGGGACCAGCCCCCGCGAGCAGTACTTC	CASSPGTSPREQYF
TRBD1	TRBJ2-6	NA	TRBV9	TGTGCCAGCAGCACCCCGGGACAGGGAATTGAGGAGGCCAACGTCCTGACTTTC	CASSTPGQGIEEANVLTF
TRBD2	TRBJ2-7	NA	TRBV7-2	TGTGCCAGCAGCCAGGGACTAGCGGGAACCTACGAGCAGTACTTC	CASSQGLAGTYEQYF